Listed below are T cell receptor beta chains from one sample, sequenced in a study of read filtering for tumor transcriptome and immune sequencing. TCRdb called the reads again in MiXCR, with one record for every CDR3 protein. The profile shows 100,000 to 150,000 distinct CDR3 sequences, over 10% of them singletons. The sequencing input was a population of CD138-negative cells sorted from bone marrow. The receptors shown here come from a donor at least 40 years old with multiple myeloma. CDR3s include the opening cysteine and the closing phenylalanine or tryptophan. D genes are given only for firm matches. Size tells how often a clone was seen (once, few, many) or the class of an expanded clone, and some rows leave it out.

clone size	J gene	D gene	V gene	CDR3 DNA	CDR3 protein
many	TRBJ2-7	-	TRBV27	TGTGCCAGCAGTTTCTCGACGACGTACGAGCAGTACTTC	CASSFSTTYEQYF
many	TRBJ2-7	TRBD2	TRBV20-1	TGCAGTGCTAGTTCCCCGCCGAGCGGGATATCCTCCTACGAGCAGTACTTC	CSASSPPSGISSYEQYF
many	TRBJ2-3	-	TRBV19	TGTGCCAGTAGTCTGGGGGCCCAAAGCACAGATACGCAGTATTTT	CASSLGAQSTDTQYF
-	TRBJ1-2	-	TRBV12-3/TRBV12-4	TGTGCCAGCAGTTCCCCGGTGGGGGGGCCTGGCTACACCTTC	CASSSPVGGPGYTF
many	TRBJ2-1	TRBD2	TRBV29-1	TGCAGCGTTGAAGAGGCGGGAGGGCGAAGCAATGAGCAGTTCTTC	CSVEEAGGRSNEQFF
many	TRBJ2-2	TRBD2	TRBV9	TGTGCCAGCAGCGTGGGACTAGCGGGCCTTACGGGCACCGGGGAGCTGTTTTTT	CASSVGLAGLTGTGELFF
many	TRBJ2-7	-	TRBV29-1	TGCAGCGTTGAAGGGCGCGGCCTATCCTCCTACGAGCAGTACTTC	CSVEGRGLSSYEQYF
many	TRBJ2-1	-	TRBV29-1	TGCAGCGTTGGGGGGAATCTGAACTACAATGAGCAGTTCTTC	CSVGGNLNYNEQFF
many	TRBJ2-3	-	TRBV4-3	TGCGCCAGCAGCCAAGATCCAGGGGCGTCCACAGATACGCAGTATTTT	CASSQDPGASTDTQYF
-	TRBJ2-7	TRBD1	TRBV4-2	TGTGCCAGCAGCCGCGACAGGGCGTACGAGCAGTACTTC	CASSRDRAYEQYF
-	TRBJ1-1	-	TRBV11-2	TGTGCCAGCAGCCCCCAGGTTGGTGAAGCTTTCTTT	CASSPQVGEAFF
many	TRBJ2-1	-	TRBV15	TGTGCCACCAGCAAAGTTGGCAATGAGCAGTTCTTC	CATSKVGNEQFF
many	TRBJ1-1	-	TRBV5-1	TGCGCCAGCAGCTTGGGGACATGGTCCACTGAAGCTTTCTTT	CASSLGTWSTEAFF
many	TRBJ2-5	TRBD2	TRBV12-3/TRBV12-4	TGTGCCAGCAGTTTAGGAACTAGCGGCCAAGAGACCCAGTACTTC	CASSLGTSGQETQYF
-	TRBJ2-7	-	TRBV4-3	TGCGCCAGCAGCCAAACCACAGTTAGCTCCTACGAGCAGTACTTC	CASSQTTVSSYEQYF
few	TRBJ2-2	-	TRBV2	TGTGCCAGCAGACCGACATCCGCGAACACCGGGGAGCTGTTTTTT	CASRPTSANTGELFF
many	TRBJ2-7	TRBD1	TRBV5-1	TGCGCCAGCAGCTCCTTACAGGGGGACGAGCAGTACTTC	CASSSLQGDEQYF
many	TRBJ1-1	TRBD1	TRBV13	TGTGCCAGCAGCGCCCGACAGGGGGTGCGCACTGAAGCTTTCTTT	CASSARQGVRTEAFF
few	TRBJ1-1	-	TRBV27	TGTGCCAGCAGTTGGAAAGGGGGGACTGAAGCTTTCTTT	CASSWKGGTEAFF
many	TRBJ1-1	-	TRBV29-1	TGCAGCGTTAAGCAGGGGAGGAACACTGAAGCTTTCTTT	CSVKQGRNTEAFF
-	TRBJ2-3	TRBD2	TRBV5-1	TGCGCCAGCCTTGAGACGGGGCGGGGGAACACAGATACGCAGTATTTT	CASLETGRGNTDTQYF
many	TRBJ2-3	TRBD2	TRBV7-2	TGTGCCAGCAGCGTGGGGACTAGCGGGAGCCGGACAGATACGCAGTATTTT	CASSVGTSGSRTDTQYF
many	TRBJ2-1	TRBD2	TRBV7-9	TGTGCCAGCAGCCCGCCAGCGGGATACGTTGAGCAGTTCTTC	CASSPPAGYVEQFF
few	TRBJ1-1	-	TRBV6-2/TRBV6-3	TGTGCCAGCTCGGCCCTGTCTGGCACTGAAGCTTTCTTT	CASSALSGTEAFF
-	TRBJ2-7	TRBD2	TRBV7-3	TGTGCCAGCAGCTTAACGGCTAGCGGGGTATACGAGCAGTACTTC	CASSLTASGVYEQYF
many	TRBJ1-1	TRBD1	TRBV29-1	TGCAGCGTTACCACAGGGGGAGGCACTGAAGCTTTCTTT	CSVTTGGGTEAFF
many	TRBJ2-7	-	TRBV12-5	TGTGCTAGTGGTGACAGGCATCGATCCTACGAGCAGTACTTC	CASGDRHRSYEQYF
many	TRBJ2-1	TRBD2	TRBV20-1	TGCAGTGCTAGAGAACCCGTAGCGGGAGTTGAGCAGTTCTTC	CSAREPVAGVEQFF
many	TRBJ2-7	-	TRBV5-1	TGCGCCAGCAGCAGCCCAGCGGGCGGAGGGGAGCAGTACTTC	CASSSPAGGGEQYF
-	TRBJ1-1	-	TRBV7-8	TGTGCCAGCAGCTTTTACAGGAGGCCGGGGGACACTGAAGCTTTCTTT	CASSFYRRPGDTEAFF
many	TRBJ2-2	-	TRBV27	TGTGCCAGCAGTTTCAACCAGGGAACCGGGGAGCTGTTTTTT	CASSFNQGTGELFF
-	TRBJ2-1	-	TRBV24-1	TGTGCCACCAGTGACCCCGGTCCCTCAATGGGCAATGAGCAGTTCTTC	CATSDPGPSMGNEQFF
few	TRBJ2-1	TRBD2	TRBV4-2	TGTGCCAGCAGCCAAGCGTCTAGCGGTGTCAATGAGCAGTTCTTC	CASSQASSGVNEQFF
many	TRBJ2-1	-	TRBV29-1	TGCAGCGTGGCCGACTCGTACAATGAGCAGTTCTTC	CSVADSYNEQFF
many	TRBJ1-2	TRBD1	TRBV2	TGTGCCAGCAGTGAAGCGGGCCGGGACAGGGCTTCCGGCTACACCTTC	CASSEAGRDRASGYTF
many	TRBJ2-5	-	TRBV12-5	TGTGCTAGTGCCGCCACAGGAGCTGAGACCCAGTACTTC	CASAATGAETQYF
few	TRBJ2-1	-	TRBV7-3	TGTGCCAGCAGCCCGGGACTGCCGGGCGATGAGCAGTTCTTC	CASSPGLPGDEQFF
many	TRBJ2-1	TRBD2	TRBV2	TGTGCCAGCAGCCCGAATCTGGGCGGGAGTAAGAATGAGCAGTTCTTC	CASSPNLGGSKNEQFF
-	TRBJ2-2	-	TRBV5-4	TGTGCCAGCAGCTTGGGCCGGGACTTGAACACCGGGGAGCTGTTTTTT	CASSLGRDLNTGELFF
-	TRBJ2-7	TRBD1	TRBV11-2	TGTGCCAGCAGCGCCGGGACAGGGGCGGCCTACGAGCAGTACTTC	CASSAGTGAAYEQYF
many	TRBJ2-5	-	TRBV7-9	TGTGCCAGCAGCTTAGGAGATGGATGGGAGACCCAGTACTTC	CASSLGDGWETQYF
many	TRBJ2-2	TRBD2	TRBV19	TGTGCCAGTAGGCCGGGACTAGCGCCAACCGGGGAGCTGTTTTTT	CASRPGLAPTGELFF
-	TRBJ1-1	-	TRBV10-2	TGCGCCGGCAGTGAGGGTAGTGAAGCTTTCTTT	CAGSEGSEAFF
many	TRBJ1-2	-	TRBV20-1	TGCAGTGCTAGAGCAGGGGCGGACTATGGCTACACCTTC	CSARAGADYGYTF
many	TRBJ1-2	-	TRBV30	TGTGCCTGGAGTTCAGGGAGTGGCTACACCTTC	CAWSSGSGYTF
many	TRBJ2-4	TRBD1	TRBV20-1	TGCAGTGCTAGGGGAGACAGGGCTACCAAAAACATTCAGTACTTC	CSARGDRATKNIQYF
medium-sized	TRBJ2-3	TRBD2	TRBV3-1	TGTGCCAGCAGCCAATGGACTAGCGGTCCGGATACGCAGTATTTT	CASSQWTSGPDTQYF
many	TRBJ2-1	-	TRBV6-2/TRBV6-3	TGTGCCACCGTGCCGCCAGGCGAAGTCTCCTACAATGAGCAGTTCTTC	CATVPPGEVSYNEQFF